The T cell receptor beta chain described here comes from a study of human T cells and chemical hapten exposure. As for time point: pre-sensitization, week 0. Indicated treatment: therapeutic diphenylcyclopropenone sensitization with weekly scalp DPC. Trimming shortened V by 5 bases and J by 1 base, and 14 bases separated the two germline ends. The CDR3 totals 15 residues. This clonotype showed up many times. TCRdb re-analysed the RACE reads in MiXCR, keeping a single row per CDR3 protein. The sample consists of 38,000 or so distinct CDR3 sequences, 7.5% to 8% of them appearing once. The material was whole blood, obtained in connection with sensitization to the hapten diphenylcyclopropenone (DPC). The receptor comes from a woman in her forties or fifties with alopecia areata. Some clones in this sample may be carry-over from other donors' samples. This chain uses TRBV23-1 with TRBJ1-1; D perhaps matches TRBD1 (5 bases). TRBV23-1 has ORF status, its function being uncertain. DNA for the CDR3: TGCGCCAGCAGTGATACAGGTACATCGAACACTGAAGCTTTCTTT. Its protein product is CASSDTGTSNTEAFF.